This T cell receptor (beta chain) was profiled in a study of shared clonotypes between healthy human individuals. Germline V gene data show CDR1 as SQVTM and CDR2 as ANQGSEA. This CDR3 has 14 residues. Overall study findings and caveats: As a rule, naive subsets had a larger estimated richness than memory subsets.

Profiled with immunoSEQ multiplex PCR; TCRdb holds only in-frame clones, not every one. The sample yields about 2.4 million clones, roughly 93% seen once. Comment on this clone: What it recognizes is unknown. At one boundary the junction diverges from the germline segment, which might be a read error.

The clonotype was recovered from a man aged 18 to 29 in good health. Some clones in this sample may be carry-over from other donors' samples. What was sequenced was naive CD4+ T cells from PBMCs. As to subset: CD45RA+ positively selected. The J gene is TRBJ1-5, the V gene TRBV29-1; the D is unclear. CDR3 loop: CSVEGGNSTQPQHF. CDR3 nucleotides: TGCAGCGTTGAAGGTGGGAATAGCACTCAGCCCCAGCATTTT.